A selection of T cell receptor beta chains follows, all from one sample in a study of PD-1 blockade in classical Hodgkin lymphoma. Method: immunoSEQ multiplex PCR; TCRdb's copy keeps in-frame clones and lacks some. The table includes 40,000 to 55,000 clones, around 80% detected once. Specimen: peripheral blood mononuclear cells (PBMCs), collected before the fourth cycle of nivolumab. All receptors come from a human donor with classical Hodgkin lymphoma. CDR3s include the opening cysteine and the closing phenylalanine or tryptophan. The D gene is left open where the match is weak. Clone size is shown for a subset of rows, as once, few, many or a class of expanded clone.

j_call,clone_size,d_call,v_call,cdr3_nt,cdr3_aa
TRBJ2-5,-,-,TRBV7-6,TGTGCCAGCAACATAGGTGGGGGGCAGGCAGAGACCCAGTACTTC,CASNIGGGQAETQYF
TRBJ1-1,-,-,TRBV11-3,TGTGCCAGCAGTTTACAGGGTTACACTGAAGCTTTCTTT,CASSLQGYTEAFF
TRBJ1-1,few,TRBD1,TRBV5-6,TGTGCCAGCAGCTTGGAGACAGGGGGTTATCACACTGAAGCTTTCTTT,CASSLETGGYHTEAFF
TRBJ1-1,-,-,TRBV29-1,TGCAGCGTTGATCGCCCAGGGACGGATAACACTGAAGCTTTCTTT,CSVDRPGTDNTEAFF
TRBJ1-2,few,-,TRBV18,TGTGCCAGCTCACTTACCTCCGACAGTGCTAACTATGGCTACACCTTC,CASSLTSDSANYGYTF
TRBJ2-3,once,-,TRBV5-5,TGTGCCAGCAGTTTGCTCCCCAGGTTAGAGGATACGCAGTATTTT,CASSLLPRLEDTQYF
TRBJ2-1,-,-,TRBV7-7,TGTGCCAGCAGCTTAGGTCCCCAGGATGAGCAGTTCTTC,CASSLGPQDEQFF
TRBJ2-2,-,-,TRBV7-2,TGTGCCAGCAGCTTAGCGGGGGGGAACACCGGGGAGCTGTTTTTT,CASSLAGGNTGELFF
TRBJ2-1,-,-,TRBV5-1,TGCGCCAGCAGCTTGAGCCAGGGGATTTGGAATGAGCAGTTCTTC,CASSLSQGIWNEQFF
TRBJ1-6,few,-,TRBV28,TGTGCCAGCAGTCCTTCGCAGACAGGTCACTCACCCCTCCACTTT,CASSPSQTGHSPLHF
TRBJ1-1,-,-,TRBV28,TGTGCCAGCAGTTTAGCCCGGGGTTGGTCTGAAGCTTTCTTT,CASSLARGWSEAFF
TRBJ1-3,-,-,TRBV6-6,TGTGCCAGCAGTTACGGTGGGTTAGGAAACACCATATATTTT,CASSYGGLGNTIYF
TRBJ2-7,-,-,TRBV7-3,TGTGCCAGCAGCCCCCCGGGTCCAAGGAACGAGCAGTACTTC,CASSPPGPRNEQYF
TRBJ1-5,-,-,TRBV28,TGTGCCAGCAGTTTGGGGGGGCGGCAGCCCCAGCATTTT,CASSLGGRQPQHF
TRBJ1-1,-,-,TRBV18,TGTGCCAGCTCACCCATAGGGCAAATGAACACTGAAGCTTTCTTT,CASSPIGQMNTEAFF
TRBJ2-7,medium-sized,TRBD1,TRBV14,TGTGCCAGCAGCCAAGATAGACTGACAGGGGGCACCTACGAGCAGTACTTC,CASSQDRLTGGTYEQYF
TRBJ2-1,-,TRBD2,TRBV19,TGTGCCAGTAGTATTAATAGCGGGGTTTACAATGAGCAGTTCTTC,CASSINSGVYNEQFF
TRBJ1-2,-,TRBD1,TRBV18,TGTGCCAGCTCACCAGGGCAGGACAGGGTAGCTGGCTACACCTTC,CASSPGQDRVAGYTF
TRBJ2-7,-,-,TRBV2,TGTGCCAGCCGCGAGATTCAGGGAGGTGACGAGCAGTACTTC,CASREIQGGDEQYF
TRBJ2-7,once,TRBD2,TRBV4-1,TGCGCCAGCAGCCAAGTCGGGACTAGCGGGTTATACGAGCAGTACTTC,CASSQVGTSGLYEQYF
TRBJ1-1,-,TRBD1,TRBV5-6,TGTGCCAGCAGCTTAGACAGGGCCTATAACACTGAAGCTTTCTTT,CASSLDRAYNTEAFF
TRBJ1-1,-,-,TRBV27,TGTGCCAGCAGTTTAAGAGGGGTCGCCGAAGCTTTCTTT,CASSLRGVAEAFF
TRBJ1-2,-,-,TRBV4-3,TGCGCCAGCAGCCAAGTCCAAGGGAGCGGGGTGGATGGCTACACCTTC,CASSQVQGSGVDGYTF
TRBJ1-2,-,-,TRBV28,TGTGCCAGCGGGCGCGACACTAACTATGGCTACACCTTC,CASGRDTNYGYTF
TRBJ1-5,once,TRBD1,TRBV28,TGTGCCAGCAGTTACATACAGGGGGCCGGCAATCAGCCCCAGCATTTT,CASSYIQGAGNQPQHF
TRBJ1-1,few,-,TRBV19,TGTGCCAGTACCCGAGGAAGGAGCCAGCCGAACACTGAAGCTTTCTTT,CASTRGRSQPNTEAFF
TRBJ2-3,-,-,TRBV5-1,TGCGCCAGCGCCGTGACGGGGGACCCCGGAGATACGCAGTATTTT,CASAVTGDPGDTQYF
TRBJ2-5,-,-,TRBV4-1,TGCGCCAGCAGCCAATCTGGGGCACCAGGAGAGACCCAGTACTTC,CASSQSGAPGETQYF